These T cell receptor beta chains were read from a single sample in a study of shared clonotypes between healthy human individuals. The method was immunoSEQ multiplex PCR; TCRdb's version includes in-frame clones alone and lacks a portion of them. The sample records roughly 2.6 million clones, around 90% being singletons. The sequenced material came from naive CD4+ T cells sorted from blood. All receptors derive from a man aged 18 to 29 in good health. Each CDR3 is given with its conserved first and last residue. D genes are given only for firm matches.

D gene,V gene,CDR3 protein
NA,TRBV12-2,CASRSRLAAKRPDTQYF
TRBD1,TRBV4-1,CASSRPTGTGATF
TRBD1,TRBV30,CAWTPGTGNGYTF
TRBD1,TRBV27,CASSPRPDRGRGDTQYF
TRBD2,TRBV28,CASSTRGPLAGGTTDTQYF
TRBD2,TRBV5-8,CASSLGTSVYNEQFF
TRBD2,TRBV10-3,CAISEHNSGTTPTGELFF
NA,TRBV19,CASSIDSLGDTQYF
TRBD1,TRBV9,CASSARQGAGNYGYTF
TRBD1,TRBV28,CASTQLSGTAREKLFF
NA,TRBV19,CASSIDGGLTGGYTF
NA,TRBV5-1,CASSVERALYEQYF
TRBD1,TRBV9,CASSAGQGLRQPQHF
NA,TRBV13,CASSLEGDLYEQYF
TRBD2,TRBV6-5,CASRQQRDGTGELFF
NA,TRBV11-2,CASSSGANVLTF
NA,TRBV7-2,CASSIQGGGNQPQHF
NA,TRBV2,CASSGGDGNYGYTF
NA,TRBV10-3,CAISEPPRGTNYGYTF
NA,TRBV6-5,CASSPIAKNIQYF
TRBD1,TRBV9,CASSVGGQGPHEQYF
NA,TRBV15,CATSRDLGLGSDNTGELFF
NA,TRBV4-1,CASSHGRELEYGYTF
NA,TRBV5-6,CASSPGGRGDSGANVLTF
TRBD2,TRBV6-1,CASSEAGTSGSRADTQYF
NA,TRBV6-1,CASSPGSTRRGEQYF
NA,TRBV11-3,CASSLSGTGTGELFF
NA,TRBV6-5,CASSPGIMAKNIQYF
NA,TRBV4-1,CASSQEGWGTYNSPLHF
NA,TRBV7-2,CASSFLQGGTGELFF
NA,TRBV30,CAWSPSNGGYGYTF
NA,TRBV10-3,CAISVGRVGSYGYTF
NA,TRBV6-5,CASTEPGRETQYF
NA,TRBV11-3,CASSTRLVRWLADTQYF
NA,TRBV30,CAWDSSSTDTQYF
NA,TRBV20-1,CSARGNQPQHF
TRBD2,TRBV13,CASSLVAGGPNEQFF
NA,TRBV6-6,CASSYENRASGNTIYF
NA,TRBV6-4,CASSDTGNSPLHF
TRBD2,TRBV4-1,CASSQDERGNYNEQFF
NA,TRBV6-1,CASCSGTSSYEQYF
NA,TRBV7-7,CASSLGPRGNTGELFF
TRBD1,TRBV30,CAWTQGQNTEAFF